The sample holds a few counts of the clone carrying this T cell receptor (beta chain). The antigen remains unidentified. Together with a sample-barcoded 5' primer, a J-beta primer mix was included in a second PCR lasting roughly 6 to 12 cycles. Per sample, CDR3-containing paired-end reads numbered at least 2.5 million. Each CDR3 protein gets one entry after TCRdb re-called the 5' RACE reads with MiXCR. The table has some 690,000 distinct CDR3 sequences, 22% seen once. These data come from a study of blood T cells in healthy people across ages. Broader study findings: Naive and antigen-experienced cells could not be conclusively compared, given unsorted PBMCs.

The V segment lost 7 bases and the J segment 4 bases; nucleotides outside the gene matches: 14. The CDR3 spans 16 residues. The chain couples TRBV12-3 or TRBV12-4 to TRBJ2-3; the match to TRBD1 covers 7 bases. This receptor was obtained from a man aged 65-85 years in good health. Sequencing was carried out using blood. The CDR3 region has the DNA TGTGCCAGCACTCCTCTATGGGCAGGGGGTGCAGATACGCAGTATTTT. Translating it yields CASTPLWAGGADTQYF.